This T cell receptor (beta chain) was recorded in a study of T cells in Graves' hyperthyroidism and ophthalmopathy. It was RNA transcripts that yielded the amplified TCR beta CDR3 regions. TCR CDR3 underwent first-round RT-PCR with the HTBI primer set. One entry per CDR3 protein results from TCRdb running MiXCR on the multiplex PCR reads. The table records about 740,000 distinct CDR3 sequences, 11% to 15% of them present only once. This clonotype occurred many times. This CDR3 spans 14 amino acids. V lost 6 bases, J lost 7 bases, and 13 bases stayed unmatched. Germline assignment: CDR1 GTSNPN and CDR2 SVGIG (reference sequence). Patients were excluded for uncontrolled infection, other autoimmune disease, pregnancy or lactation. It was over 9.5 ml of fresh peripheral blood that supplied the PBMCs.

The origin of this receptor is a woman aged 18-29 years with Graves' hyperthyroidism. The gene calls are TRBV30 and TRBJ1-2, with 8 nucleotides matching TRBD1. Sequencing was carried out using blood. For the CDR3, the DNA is TGTGCCTGCCGAGCTGCAGGGGGCTCTTCTGGCTACACCTTC. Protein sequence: CACRAAGGSSGYTF. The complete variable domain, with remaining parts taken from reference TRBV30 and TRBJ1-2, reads SQTIHQWPATLVQPVGSPLSLECTVEGTSNPNLYWYRQAAGRGLQLLFYSVGIGQISSEVPQNLSASRPQDRQFILSSKKLLLSDSGFYLCACRAAGGSSGYTFGSGTRLTVV.